This TCR beta chain derives from a study of T cell responses to AZD1222 COVID-19 vaccine. Repertoires were generated with immunoSEQ multiplex PCR, while TCRdb's copy carries only in-frame clones and drops some. The table records tens of thousands of clones, more than 80% of them present only once. This TCR was sampled from an adult who received the AZD1222 COVID-19 vaccine. The input for sequencing was peripheral blood, taken 28 days after the second AZD1222 dose.

The CDR3 protein is CASSPLQVDSPLHF. The CDR3 coding sequence is TGTGCCAGCTCACCTCTACAGGTGGATTCACCCCTCCACTTT. The V call is TRBV18, the J call TRBJ1-6, with D maybe TRBD1 (5 bases). Trimming removed 3 bases from V and 8 bases from J, with 11 bases in between. The CDR3 loop spans 14 amino acids. Germline-derived CDR1 and CDR2 are KGHSH and LQKENI.